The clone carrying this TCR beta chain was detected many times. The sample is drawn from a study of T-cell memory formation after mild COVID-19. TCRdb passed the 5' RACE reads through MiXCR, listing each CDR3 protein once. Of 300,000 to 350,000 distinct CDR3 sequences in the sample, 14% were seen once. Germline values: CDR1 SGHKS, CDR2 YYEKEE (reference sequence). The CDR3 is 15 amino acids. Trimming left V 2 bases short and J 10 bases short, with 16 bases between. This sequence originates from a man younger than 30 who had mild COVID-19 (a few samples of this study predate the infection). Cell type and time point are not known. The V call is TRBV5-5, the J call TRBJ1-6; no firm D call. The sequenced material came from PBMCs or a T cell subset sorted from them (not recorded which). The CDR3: CASSFSSGVMSPLHF. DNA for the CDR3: TGTGCCAGCAGCTTCAGTTCCGGGGTTATGTCACCCCTCCACTTT.